The sequence of this T cell receptor (beta chain) was determined in a study of patients and donors after allogeneic stem cell transplantation (dated by TCRdb to the early 2020s). To prepare the library, RT-PCR was applied. These reads were obtained on a NextSeq 550. TCRdb ran its own pipeline on the public reads, namely fastp trimming at Q25 and MiXCR clone calling, and kept in-frame beta chains. Duplicate CDR3 protein sequences are folded into a single record with the most common DNA and genes. Present in this sample are roughly 880,000 distinct CDR3 sequences, over 15% of which were seen just once. The ten largest clones add up to 5% to 6.5% of the sample. Worth noting for this clonotype: Its antigen specificity is not known. No base quality values were provided; no much bigger clone lies one nucleotide off.

V was cut back by 8 bases and J by 6 bases, leaving a gap of 13 bases between them. CDR1 and CDR2, looked up from the germline V gene, are MNHEY and SVGEGT. The CDR3 contains 12 residues, cysteine and phenylalanine counted. The kept DNA is CDR3 alone, 36 bases in frame from the first base. This clonotype originated in a human donor who was either an allogeneic HSCT recipient or a stem cell or donor lymphocyte infusion donor (not recorded which). It is not recorded whose cells these are; they may come from a transplant donor. Specimen: blood, either unsorted or a sorted T cell fraction (not recorded which). The rearranged chain carries TRBV6-2 or TRBV6-3 and TRBJ1-1; 5 matching bases give a weak D call of TRBD1. The DNA sequence is TGTGCCAGCGGGAAGGGACGCCCTGAAGCTTTCTTT. This is translated as CASGKGRPEAFF.